This T cell receptor beta chain was documented in a study of somatic mutations in cytotoxic T cells in rheumatoid arthritis. About the research overall: Patients had around 30 ml EDTA blood drawn right after diagnosis, before any treatment. Among the T-cell populations stained with V beta antibodies, some were separated by flow sorting at nearly 100% purity, including V beta1+ cells whose TCRB was sequenced. General study results and limits: TRBV07 appeared slightly underrepresented in the rheumatoid arthritis patients. That finding was not adjusted to account for multiple comparisons.

The CDR3 spans 13 residues. Trimming shortened V by 2 bases and J by 2 bases, and 4 bases separated the two germline ends. Germline CDR1 and CDR2: MNHEY and SMNVEV (reference sequence). In regard to this clone: Its specificity is not known.

This table comes from immunoSEQ multiplex PCR, and its TCRdb copy is limited to in-frame clones, with some not included. The repertoire holds roughly 16,000 clones, about four fifths seen once, with about 15% in the top ten. The rearrangement links TRBV27 to TRBJ2-1; unclear D gene. The receptor was isolated from a woman in her 50s with rheumatoid arthritis. Sequenced input: CD8+ T cells sorted from blood. For the CDR3, the DNA is TGTGCCAGCAGTTTACGCACCTACAATGAGCAGTTCTTC. This translates into CASSLRTYNEQFF.